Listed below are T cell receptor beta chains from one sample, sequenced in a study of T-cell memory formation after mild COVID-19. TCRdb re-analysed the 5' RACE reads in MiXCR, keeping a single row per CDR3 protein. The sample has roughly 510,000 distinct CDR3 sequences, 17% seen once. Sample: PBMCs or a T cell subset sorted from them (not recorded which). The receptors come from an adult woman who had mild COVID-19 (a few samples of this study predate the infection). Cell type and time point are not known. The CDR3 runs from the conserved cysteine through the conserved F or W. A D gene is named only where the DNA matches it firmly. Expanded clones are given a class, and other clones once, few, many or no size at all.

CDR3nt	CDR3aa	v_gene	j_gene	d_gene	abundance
TGTGCCAGCAGCTTAGGGGCAGAAACCACCGGGGAGCTGTTTTTT	CASSLGAETTGELFF	TRBV7-8	TRBJ2-2	.	.
TGTGCCAGTAGTATAACGGGGACCACCTATGGCTACACCTTC	CASSITGTTYGYTF	TRBV19	TRBJ1-2	.	.
TGTGCCAGCAGCTCCCGGGACTACGAGCAGTACTTC	CASSSRDYEQYF	TRBV7-8	TRBJ2-7	.	.
TGTGCCTGGAGTGTAGGGACTAGCGGGAGGATCGATGAGCAGTTCTTC	CAWSVGTSGRIDEQFF	TRBV30	TRBJ2-1	TRBD2	.
TGTGCCAGCAGATCCCCCGGGGGGAGCTATGGCTACACCTTC	CASRSPGGSYGYTF	TRBV5-6	TRBJ1-2	.	few
TGTGCCAGCAGTTTGCAGCCGGGACAGATGAACACTGAAGCTTTCTTT	CASSLQPGQMNTEAFF	TRBV12-3/TRBV12-4	TRBJ1-1	TRBD1	few
TGCAGTGCTCCAGGGGAAATGAACACTGAAGCTTTCTTT	CSAPGEMNTEAFF	TRBV20-1	TRBJ1-1	.	few
TGCAGTGCCTACGACACTGAAGCTTTCTTT	CSAYDTEAFF	TRBV20-1	TRBJ1-1	.	few
TGTGCCAGCAGCTTGACTAGCGGGAGTGAGAACACCGGGGAGCTGTTTTTT	CASSLTSGSENTGELFF	TRBV7-3	TRBJ2-2	TRBD2	.
TGTGCCAGCAGCTCCAGTATTTGGGAGACCCAGTACTTC	CASSSSIWETQYF	TRBV7-9	TRBJ2-5	.	few
TGTGCCAGCAGCCCCACAGGGTTGGGTTCACCCCTCCACTTT	CASSPTGLGSPLHF	TRBV12-3/TRBV12-4	TRBJ1-6	.	few
TGTGCCAGCAGTTTTCGGGGGGCCAGCAATCAGCCCCAGCATTTT	CASSFRGASNQPQHF	TRBV12-3/TRBV12-4	TRBJ1-5	.	.
TGTGCCAGCAGCTTGACGGCGGGAGTCGACGAGCAGTACTTC	CASSLTAGVDEQYF	TRBV7-2	TRBJ2-7	TRBD2	few
TGTGCCAGCAGTTCTTGGACAGAAACCTACGAGCAGTACTTC	CASSSWTETYEQYF	TRBV12-3/TRBV12-4	TRBJ2-7	.	.
TGCGCCAGCTTCTCGGGACAGGGGGATTACGAGCAGTACTTC	CASFSGQGDYEQYF	TRBV5-1	TRBJ2-7	TRBD1	few
TGTGCCAGCAGCTTAAGCGTAGTGGAAGGGGGGACTGAAGCTTTCTTT	CASSLSVVEGGTEAFF	TRBV7-3	TRBJ1-1	.	.
TGCAGTGCTAGGAGTGCCGGGGGGCGGCCGGACACTGAAGCTTTCTTT	CSARSAGGRPDTEAFF	TRBV20-1	TRBJ1-1	.	.
TGCGCCAGCAGAAGGGGCAGGGCGACCTACAATGAGCAGTTCTTC	CASRRGRATYNEQFF	TRBV23-1	TRBJ2-1	.	.
TGTGCCAGTAGTATAGAGACCAGGGGATACACCGGGGAGCTGTTTTTT	CASSIETRGYTGELFF	TRBV19	TRBJ2-2	.	.
TGTGCCAGTAGTATAGAGTGGGGTTCAACTAATGAAAAACTGTTTTTT	CASSIEWGSTNEKLFF	TRBV19	TRBJ1-4	.	.
TGTGCCAGCAGTGGATCGGGACTAGCGGAGCGCACAGATACGCAGTATTTT	CASSGSGLAERTDTQYF	TRBV25-1	TRBJ2-3	TRBD2	few
TGTGCCAGCAGCCCTTGGGACAGACCCTACGAGCAGTACTTC	CASSPWDRPYEQYF	TRBV7-8	TRBJ2-7	TRBD1	few
TGTGCCAGCAGCTTAGCCGGGACTAGCTCCTACAATGAGCAGTTCTTC	CASSLAGTSSYNEQFF	TRBV7-8	TRBJ2-1	TRBD2	.
TGTGCCACCAGTGATTTGCCGCGGAGGGGGCGTAGGGATGGCTACACCTTC	CATSDLPRRGRRDGYTF	TRBV24-1	TRBJ1-2	TRBD1	.
TGTGCCAGCAGCGTAGTAGGGGGGTGGAAAGGGTACTATGAGCAGTTCTTC	CASSVVGGWKGYYEQFF	TRBV9	TRBJ2-1	.	few
TGTGCCAGTAGTACGGCAGAGAATCAGCCCCAGCATTTT	CASSTAENQPQHF	TRBV19	TRBJ1-5	.	.
TGTGCCAGCTCACCGACTCCCCAGGGGGCGGAGCAGTACTTC	CASSPTPQGAEQYF	TRBV18	TRBJ2-7	TRBD1	few
TGTGCCAGCAACGTACAGGGTCCGGCCGGGGAGCTGTTTTTT	CASNVQGPAGELFF	TRBV2	TRBJ2-2	.	.
TGTGCCAGCAGCTTCGCTAGCTCAGATACGCAGTATTTT	CASSFASSDTQYF	TRBV5-4	TRBJ2-3	.	.
TGTGCCAGCAGCCCGAAATCCGGGACTAGCGGGAGTAGTGTCACCGGGGAGCTGTTTTTT	CASSPKSGTSGSSVTGELFF	TRBV5-5	TRBJ2-2	TRBD2	many
TGCGCCAGCAGCCGTCGGGACAGAAACTACGAGCAGTACTTC	CASSRRDRNYEQYF	TRBV5-1	TRBJ2-7	TRBD1	few
TGTGCCAGCAGTTTAGCACCGTTCGATTCACCCCTCCACTTT	CASSLAPFDSPLHF	TRBV12-3/TRBV12-4	TRBJ1-6	.	.
TGTGCCAGCAGCCAAACGGGACAGGTAAAGCAGCCCCAGCATTTT	CASSQTGQVKQPQHF	TRBV7-9	TRBJ1-5	TRBD1	.
TGCAGTGCCCCGACAGGGAACTACTATGGCTACACCTTC	CSAPTGNYYGYTF	TRBV20-1	TRBJ1-2	TRBD1	.
TGCGCCAGCAGCCGAACCGGGACAGCTAATGAAAAACTGTTTTTT	CASSRTGTANEKLFF	TRBV4-1	TRBJ1-4	TRBD1	.
TGTGCCAGCAGTTTTCTAGCAACCGATACGCAGTATTTT	CASSFLATDTQYF	TRBV27	TRBJ2-3	.	.
TGTGCCAGCAGCTGGGACAGCCTGGGAGAGACCCAGTACTTC	CASSWDSLGETQYF	TRBV12-3/TRBV12-4	TRBJ2-5	TRBD1	few
TGCAGCGTTGAGGGGGGCACGACAGATACGCAGTATTTT	CSVEGGTTDTQYF	TRBV29-1	TRBJ2-3	.	.
TGTGCCAGCAGCACCTGGACTAGTGCCCCAGATACGCAGTATTTT	CASSTWTSAPDTQYF	TRBV7-3	TRBJ2-3	TRBD2	.
TGTGCCAGCAGCGTAGGAGGCATAGATACGCAGTATTTT	CASSVGGIDTQYF	TRBV9	TRBJ2-3	.	few
TGTGCCAGCAGCCTAGACAGGGGGCAAGAGACCCAGTACTTC	CASSLDRGQETQYF	TRBV7-9	TRBJ2-5	TRBD1	many
TGTGCCAGCAGTTCAGCAGGGGGCATTACTGAAGCTTTCTTT	CASSSAGGITEAFF	TRBV12-3/TRBV12-4	TRBJ1-1	TRBD1	few
TGTGCCAGCAGTTTAGCGCTAGTTGGGGAGCCCCAGCATTTT	CASSLALVGEPQHF	TRBV12-3/TRBV12-4	TRBJ1-5	.	.
TGCGCCAGCAGCCGCGAGACTAGCGGGAGCGGGGGTGAGCAGTTCTTC	CASSRETSGSGGEQFF	TRBV4-3	TRBJ2-1	TRBD2	few
TGTGCCACCAGTCGCCCGGGGAACTATGGCTACACCTTC	CATSRPGNYGYTF	TRBV24-1	TRBJ1-2	.	.
TGCGCCAGCAGCCAAAGCACTGAAGCTTTCTTT	CASSQSTEAFF	TRBV4-1	TRBJ1-1	.	few
TGTGCCAGCAGCAGATATACCGGGGCCAATGAGCAGTTCTTC	CASSRYTGANEQFF	TRBV12-3/TRBV12-4	TRBJ2-1	.	few
TGCGCCAGCAGCCAAGGGGCAAAGGGGGGTTCACCCCTCCACTTT	CASSQGAKGGSPLHF	TRBV4-3	TRBJ1-6	.	few
TGTGCCATCAGCATTAGCGGGAGGGAGTACGAGCAGTACTTC	CAISISGREYEQYF	TRBV10-3	TRBJ2-7	TRBD2	.
TGCGCCAGCAGCCAAGCCCTACTAGCGGGGGCAACCTACAATGAGCAGTTCTTC	CASSQALLAGATYNEQFF	TRBV4-1	TRBJ2-1	TRBD2	few
TGCAGCGTTGAAGGTGGCGGGACCCTAAAAACTTACAATGAGCAGTTCTTC	CSVEGGGTLKTYNEQFF	TRBV29-1	TRBJ2-1	.	.
TGTGCCAGCAGCCCACGACTAGCGGGAGGACAAGAGACCCAGTACTTC	CASSPRLAGGQETQYF	TRBV9	TRBJ2-5	TRBD2	many
TGCGCCAGCAGCCAAGACTCCGGGACTCAGGTTGAAGCTTTCTTT	CASSQDSGTQVEAFF	TRBV4-1	TRBJ1-1	.	many
TGTGCCAGCAGCCAGACCGTCCGGGAGGCCAACGTCCTGACTTTC	CASSQTVREANVLTF	TRBV7-9	TRBJ2-6	.	.
TGTGCCAGCAGCTCCAGCGGGATCTCTGGGGCCAACGTCCTGACTTTC	CASSSSGISGANVLTF	TRBV11-2	TRBJ2-6	TRBD2	few
TGTGCCAGTAGCCCGGGACGTGGGGGCAACACCGGGGAGCTGTTTTTT	CASSPGRGGNTGELFF	TRBV19	TRBJ2-2	.	.
TGTGCCAGCAGTGACTCTCTAGCGAGCTCCTACAATGAGCAGTTCTTC	CASSDSLASSYNEQFF	TRBV6-4	TRBJ2-1	.	.